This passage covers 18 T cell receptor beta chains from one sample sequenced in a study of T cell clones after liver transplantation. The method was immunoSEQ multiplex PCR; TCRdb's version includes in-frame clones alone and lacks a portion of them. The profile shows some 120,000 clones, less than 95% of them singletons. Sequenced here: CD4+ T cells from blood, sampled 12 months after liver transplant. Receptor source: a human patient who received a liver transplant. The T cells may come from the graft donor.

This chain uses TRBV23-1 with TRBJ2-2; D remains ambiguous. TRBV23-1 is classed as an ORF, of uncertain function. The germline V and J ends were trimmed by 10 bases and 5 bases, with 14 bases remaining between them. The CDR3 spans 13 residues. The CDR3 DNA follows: TGCGCCACCAAGAGAAGTGGAACCGGGGAGCTGTTTTTT. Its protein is CATKRSGTGELFF.

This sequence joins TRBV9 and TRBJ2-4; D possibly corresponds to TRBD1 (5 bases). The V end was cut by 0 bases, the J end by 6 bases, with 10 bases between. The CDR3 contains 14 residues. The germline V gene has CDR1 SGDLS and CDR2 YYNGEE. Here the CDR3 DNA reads TGTGCCAGCAGCGTAGAAGGCCAGGGAAACATTCAGTACTTC. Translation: CASSVEGQGNIQYF.

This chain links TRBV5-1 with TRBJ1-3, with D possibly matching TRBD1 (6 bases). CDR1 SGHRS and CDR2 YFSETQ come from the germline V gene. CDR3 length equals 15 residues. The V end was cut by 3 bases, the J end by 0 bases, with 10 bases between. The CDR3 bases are TGCGCCAGCAGCTCGGCGGACAGCTCTGGAAACACCATATATTTT. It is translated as CASSSADSSGNTIYF.

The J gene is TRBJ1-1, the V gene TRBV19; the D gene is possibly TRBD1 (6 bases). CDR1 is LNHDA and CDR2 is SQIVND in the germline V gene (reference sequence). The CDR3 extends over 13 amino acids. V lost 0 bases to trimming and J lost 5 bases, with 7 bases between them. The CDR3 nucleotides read TGTGCCAGTAGTATAGATAGGGGGACTGAAGCTTTCTTT. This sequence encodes CASSIDRGTEAFF.

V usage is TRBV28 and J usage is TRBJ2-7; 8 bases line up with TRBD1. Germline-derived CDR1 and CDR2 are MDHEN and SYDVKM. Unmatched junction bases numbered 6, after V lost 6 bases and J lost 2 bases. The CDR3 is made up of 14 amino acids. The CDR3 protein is CASRGQGTPYEQYF. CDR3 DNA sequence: TGTGCCAGCAGAGGACAGGGAACCCCCTACGAGCAGTACTTC.

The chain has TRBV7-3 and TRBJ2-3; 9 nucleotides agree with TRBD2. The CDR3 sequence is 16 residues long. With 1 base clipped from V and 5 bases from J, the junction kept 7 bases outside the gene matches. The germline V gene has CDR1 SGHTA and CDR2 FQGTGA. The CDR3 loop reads CASSLKVAGVEDTQYF. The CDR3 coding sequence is TGTGCCAGCAGCTTAAAGGTAGCGGGAGTGGAAGATACGCAGTATTTT.

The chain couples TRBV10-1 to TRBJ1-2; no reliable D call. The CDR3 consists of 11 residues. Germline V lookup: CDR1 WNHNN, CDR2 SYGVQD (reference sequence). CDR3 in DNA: TGCTCCACGGCCCCGAACTATGGCTACACCTTC. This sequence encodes CSTAPNYGYTF.

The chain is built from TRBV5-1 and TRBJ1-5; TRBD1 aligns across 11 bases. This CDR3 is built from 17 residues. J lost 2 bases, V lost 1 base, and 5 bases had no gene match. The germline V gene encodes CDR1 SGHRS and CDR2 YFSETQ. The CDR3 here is CASSLWKGQGGNQPQHF. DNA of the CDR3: TGCGCCAGCAGCTTGTGGAAGGGACAGGGGGGCAATCAGCCCCAGCATTTT.

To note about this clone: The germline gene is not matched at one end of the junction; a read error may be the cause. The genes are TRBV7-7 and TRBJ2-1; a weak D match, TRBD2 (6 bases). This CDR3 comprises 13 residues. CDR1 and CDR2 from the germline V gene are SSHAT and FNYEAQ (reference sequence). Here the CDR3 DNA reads TGTGCTAGCAGCCCCGCTAGCGCCGGACCTCAGTTCTTC. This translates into CASSPASAGPQFF.

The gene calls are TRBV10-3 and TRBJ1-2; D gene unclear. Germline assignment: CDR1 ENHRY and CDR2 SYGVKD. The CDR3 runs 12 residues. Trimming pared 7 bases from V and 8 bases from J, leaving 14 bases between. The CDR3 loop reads CAITPTGFGYTF. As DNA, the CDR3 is TGTGCCATCACCCCTACGGGGTTCGGCTACACCTTC.

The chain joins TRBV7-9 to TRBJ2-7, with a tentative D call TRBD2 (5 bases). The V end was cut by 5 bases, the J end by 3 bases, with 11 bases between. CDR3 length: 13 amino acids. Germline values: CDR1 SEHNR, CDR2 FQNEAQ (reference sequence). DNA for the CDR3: TGTGCCAGCAGCCCTGGACTCTACTACGAGCAGTACTTC. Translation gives CASSPGLYYEQYF.

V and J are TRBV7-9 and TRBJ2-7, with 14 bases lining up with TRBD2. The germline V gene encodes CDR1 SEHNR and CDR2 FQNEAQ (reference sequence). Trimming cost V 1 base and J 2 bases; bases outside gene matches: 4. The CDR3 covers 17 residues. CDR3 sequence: CASSLGLAGGITYEQYF. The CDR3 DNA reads TGTGCCAGCAGCTTAGGACTAGCGGGAGGGATCACCTACGAGCAGTACTTC.

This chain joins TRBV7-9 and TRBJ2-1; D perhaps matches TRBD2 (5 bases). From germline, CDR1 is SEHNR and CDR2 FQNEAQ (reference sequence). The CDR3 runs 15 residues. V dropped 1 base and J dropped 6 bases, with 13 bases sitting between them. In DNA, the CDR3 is TGTGCCAGCAGCTTAGTGGCGGGTGGAGGCAATGAGCAGTTCTTC. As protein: CASSLVAGGGNEQFF.

CDR3 nucleotides: TGTGCCAGCAGCGTACGTTTAGGCAGCGAGCAGTACTTC. Protein sequence: CASSVRLGSEQYF. The V and J genes are TRBV9 and TRBJ2-7, with unresolved D. The CDR3 is 13 residues long. Trimming removed 1 base from V and 6 bases from J, with 11 bases in between. Looked up from germline, CDR1 is SGDLS and CDR2 is YYNGEE.

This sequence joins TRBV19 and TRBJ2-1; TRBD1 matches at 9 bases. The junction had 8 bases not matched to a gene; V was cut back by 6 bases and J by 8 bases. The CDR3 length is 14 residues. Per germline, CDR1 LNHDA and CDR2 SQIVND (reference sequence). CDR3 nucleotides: TGTGCCAGTAGACAGGACAGGGGCCTATATGAGCAGTTCTTC. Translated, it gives CASRQDRGLYEQFF.

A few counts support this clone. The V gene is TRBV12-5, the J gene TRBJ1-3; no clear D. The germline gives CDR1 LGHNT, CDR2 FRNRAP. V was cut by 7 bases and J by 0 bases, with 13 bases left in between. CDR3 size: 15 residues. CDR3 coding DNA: TGTGCTAGTGCCGGGATACCAGGCTCTGGAAACACCATATATTTT. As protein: CASAGIPGSGNTIYF.

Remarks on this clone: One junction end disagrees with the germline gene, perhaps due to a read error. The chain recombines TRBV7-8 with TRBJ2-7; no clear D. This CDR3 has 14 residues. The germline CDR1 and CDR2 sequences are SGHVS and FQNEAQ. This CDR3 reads CASSWGGLSNEQYF. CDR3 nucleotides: TGTGCCAGCAGCTGGGGTGGTCTCTCCAACGAGCAGTACTTC.

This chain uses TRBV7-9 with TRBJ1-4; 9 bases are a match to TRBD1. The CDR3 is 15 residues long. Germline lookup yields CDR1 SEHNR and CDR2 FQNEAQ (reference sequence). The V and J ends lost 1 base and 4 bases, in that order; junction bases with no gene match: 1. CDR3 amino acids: CASSLGDRDNEKLFF. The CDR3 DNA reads TGTGCCAGCAGCTTAGGGGACAGGGATAATGAAAAACTGTTTTTT.